This T cell receptor beta chain comes out of a study of cytomegalovirus exposure and HLA in healthy donors. PCR employed 60 Vbeta and 13 Jbeta primers. TCRdb's table, derived via immunoSEQ multiplex PCR, lists solely in-frame clones and lacks some. Of roughly 190,000 clones listed, roughly 77% were seen once; the top ten hold approximately 2.8%. This clone was detected a few times. CDR1 is WSHSY and CDR2 is SAAADI in the germline V gene. Trimming took 1 base from V and 4 from J; bases not matched to a gene: 10. This CDR3 region has 16 residues. The sequence came from a woman in her 30s in good health and CMV-seropositive. Source material: PBMCs. The V gene is TRBV10-2, the J gene TRBJ2-7, with 7 positions matching TRBD2. The chain's CDR3 is CASSEFEDREAYEQYF. In DNA form, the CDR3 reads TGCGCCAGCAGTGAGTTCGAGGACCGGGAGGCTTACGAGCAGTACTTC.